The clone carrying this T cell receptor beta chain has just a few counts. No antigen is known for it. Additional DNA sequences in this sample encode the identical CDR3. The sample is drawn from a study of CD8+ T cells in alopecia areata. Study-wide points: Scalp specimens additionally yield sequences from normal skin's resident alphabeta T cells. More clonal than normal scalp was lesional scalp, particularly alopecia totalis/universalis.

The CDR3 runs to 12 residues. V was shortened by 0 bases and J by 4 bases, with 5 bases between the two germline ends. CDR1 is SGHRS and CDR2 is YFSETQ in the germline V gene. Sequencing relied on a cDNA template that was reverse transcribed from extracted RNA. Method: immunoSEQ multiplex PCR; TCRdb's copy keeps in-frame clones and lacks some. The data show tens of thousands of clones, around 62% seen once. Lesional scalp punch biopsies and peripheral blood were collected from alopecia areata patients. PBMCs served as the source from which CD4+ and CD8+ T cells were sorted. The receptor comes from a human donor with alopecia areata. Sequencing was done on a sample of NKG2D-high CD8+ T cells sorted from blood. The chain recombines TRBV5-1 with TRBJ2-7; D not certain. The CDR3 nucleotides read TGCGCCAGCAGCTTGGTAGGGTACGAGCAGTACTTC. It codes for CASSLVGYEQYF.